The following is a T cell receptor beta chain sequence with its context. The source of the sample is a study of T cell responses to AZD1222 COVID-19 vaccine. Sequenced by immunoSEQ multiplex PCR; TCRdb stores in-frame clones only, minus some. Among more than 150,000 clones, more than 85% were seen once, and the ten largest hold approximately 4.8%. CDR3 length: 14 residues. CDR1 and CDR2 from the germline V gene are PRHDT and FYEKMQ (reference sequence). Between the trimmed V and J ends, which lost 5 bases and 4 bases, there was a span of 12 bases. The chain joins TRBV13 to TRBJ1-5, with a possible D match to TRBD1 (6 bases). This sequence was found in an adult in good health. The source was peripheral blood, collected on day 0 of AZD1222 vaccination. In nucleotides, the CDR3 is TGTGCCAGCAGCCCTCCCAGGGGAAATCAGCCCCAGCATTTT. It is translated as CASSPPRGNQPQHF.